This T cell receptor beta chain appears in the sequencing data of a study of blood T cell repertoires in COVID-19. On the study more broadly: Sources were T cells, B-cell-depleted T cells, or PBMCs; the material itself was cDNA or gDNA.

Assay used: immunoSEQ multiplex PCR; TCRdb lists only in-frame clones, some missing. Of around 70,000 clones listed, 90% are singletons. Germline V lookup: CDR1 SGHRS, CDR2 YFSETQ. The CDR3 loop spans 17 amino acids. Trimming removed 0 bases from V and 7 bases from J; junction bases left unmatched: 8. This chain links TRBV5-1 with TRBJ2-2; TRBD2 matches at 11 bases. Sequencing used peripheral blood. This receptor was taken from a human donor in a cohort sampled during active COVID-19. The CDR3 DNA follows: TGCGCCAGCAGCTTGGTCTCACTAGCGGGAGTGGTCGGGGAGCTGTTTTTT. Its protein is CASSLVSLAGVVGELFF.